This T cell receptor beta chain was sequenced in a study of Ad26.COV2.S vaccination and SARS-CoV-2 variants. Study-wide points: Responses of spike-specific T cells (both CD8+ and CD4+) reportedly showed substantial breadth after vaccination.

Measured with immunoSEQ multiplex PCR; TCRdb has only the in-frame clones, and not every one. Here the sample spans 380,000 or so clones, more than 85% being singletons. This clone has more than one count but fewer than ten. The target antigen is unknown. Noted treatment: 19 received Ad26.COV2.S at low or high dose, single or two shots; several received placebo; per-sample allocation not given. Day 63 after the first vaccine or placebo injection was the time point for sampling. The CDR3 runs 15 residues. The germline CDR1 and CDR2 sequences are LGHDT and YNNKEL (reference sequence). The V end lost 1 base, the J end lost 4 bases, and 13 bases lay between the germline ends.

The origin of this receptor is a person between 18 and 65 years old who received the Ad26.COV2.S COVID-19 vaccine or a placebo. This sequence joins TRBV3-1 (or the pseudogene TRBV3-2) and TRBJ1-1; no firm D call. The sample was peripheral blood, taken in a trial of Ad26.COV2.S vaccine versus placebo. In DNA form, the CDR3 reads TGTGCCAGCAGCCAAGGGCGGGCAGCTAGCACTGAAGCTTTCTTT. Translation gives CASSQGRAASTEAFF.